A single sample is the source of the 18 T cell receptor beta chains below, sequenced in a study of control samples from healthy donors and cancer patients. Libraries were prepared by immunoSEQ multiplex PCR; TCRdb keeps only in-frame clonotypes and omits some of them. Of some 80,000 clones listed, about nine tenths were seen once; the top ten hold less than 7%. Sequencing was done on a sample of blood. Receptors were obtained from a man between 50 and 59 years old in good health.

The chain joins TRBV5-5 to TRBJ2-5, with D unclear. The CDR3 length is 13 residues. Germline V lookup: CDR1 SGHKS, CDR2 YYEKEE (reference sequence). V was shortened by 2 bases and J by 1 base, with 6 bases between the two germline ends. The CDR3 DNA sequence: TGTGCCAGCAGCTTCGCTAGCCAAGAGACCCAGTACTTC. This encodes CASSFASQETQYF. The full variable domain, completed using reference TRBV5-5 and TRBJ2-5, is DAGVTQSPTHLIKTRGQQVTLRCSPISGHKSVSWYQQVLGQGPQFIFQYYEKEERGRGNFPDRFSARQFPNYSSELNVNALLLGDSALYLCASSFASQETQYFGPGTRLLVL.

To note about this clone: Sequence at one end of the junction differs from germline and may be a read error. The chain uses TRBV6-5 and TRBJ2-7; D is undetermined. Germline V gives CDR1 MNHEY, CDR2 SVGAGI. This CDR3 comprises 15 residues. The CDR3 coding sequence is TGTGCCAGCAGCTACTTAAAAGGGCAAACCGGGGAGCAGTACTTC. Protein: CASSYLKGQTGEQYF.

The CDR3 sequence is CASSQEGGNRGYEQYF. The CDR3 coding sequence is TGTGCCAGCAGCCAAGAGGGTGGTAACAGGGGATACGAGCAGTACTTC. The V gene is TRBV14, the J gene TRBJ2-7; 7 nucleotides align to TRBD1. This CDR3 has 16 residues. The germline V gene has CDR1 SGHDN and CDR2 FVKESK. The J segment lost 4 bases and the V segment lost 0 bases, leaving 9 bases of the junction unmatched.

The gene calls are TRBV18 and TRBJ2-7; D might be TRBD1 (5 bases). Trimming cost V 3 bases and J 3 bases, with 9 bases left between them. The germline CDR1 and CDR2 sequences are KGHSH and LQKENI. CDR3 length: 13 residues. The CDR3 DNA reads TGTGCCAGCTCACCGACAGATTACTACGAGCAGTACTTC. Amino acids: CASSPTDYYEQYF.

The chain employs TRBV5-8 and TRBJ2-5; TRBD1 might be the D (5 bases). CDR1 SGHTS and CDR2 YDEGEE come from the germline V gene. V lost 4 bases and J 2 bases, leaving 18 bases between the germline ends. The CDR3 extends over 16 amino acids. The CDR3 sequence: CASSTGQGVRQETQYF. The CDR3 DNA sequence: TGTGCCAGCAGCACGGGCCAAGGGGTCCGACAAGAGACCCAGTACTTC.

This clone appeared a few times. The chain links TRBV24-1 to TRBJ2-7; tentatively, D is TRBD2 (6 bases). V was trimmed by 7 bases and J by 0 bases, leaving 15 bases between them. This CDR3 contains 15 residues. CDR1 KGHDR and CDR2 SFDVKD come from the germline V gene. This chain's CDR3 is CATRTPGGTSYEQYF. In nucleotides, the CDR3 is TGTGCCACCAGGACCCCCGGAGGGACCTCCTACGAGCAGTACTTC.

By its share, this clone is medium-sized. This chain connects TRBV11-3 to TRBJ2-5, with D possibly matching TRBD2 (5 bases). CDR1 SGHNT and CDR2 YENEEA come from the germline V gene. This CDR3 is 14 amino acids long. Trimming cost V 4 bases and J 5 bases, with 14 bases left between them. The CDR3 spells CASSSRGIRETQYF. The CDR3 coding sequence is TGTGCCAGCAGCTCACGGGGTATTAGGGAGACCCAGTACTTC.

CDR3 region: CASATGKGQPQHF. The CDR3 DNA follows: TGTGCCAGCGCTACCGGGAAAGGTCAGCCCCAGCATTTT. The V and J genes are TRBV12-3 or TRBV12-4 and TRBJ1-5; D is ambiguous. The CDR3 length is 13 residues. Trimming removed 8 bases from V and 6 bases from J, with 14 bases in between.

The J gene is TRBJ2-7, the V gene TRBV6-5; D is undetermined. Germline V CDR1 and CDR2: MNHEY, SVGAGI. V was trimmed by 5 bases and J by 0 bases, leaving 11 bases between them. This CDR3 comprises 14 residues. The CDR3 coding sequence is TGTGCCAGCAGTCGGACCAGGAGCTCCTACGAGCAGTACTTC. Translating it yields CASSRTRSSYEQYF.

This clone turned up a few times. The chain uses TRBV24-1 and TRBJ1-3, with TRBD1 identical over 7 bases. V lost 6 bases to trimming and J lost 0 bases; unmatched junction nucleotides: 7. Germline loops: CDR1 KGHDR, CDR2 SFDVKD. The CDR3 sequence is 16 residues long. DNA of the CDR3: TGTGCCACCAGTTCATACAGGGGCCTCTCTGGAAACACCATATATTTT. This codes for CATSSYRGLSGNTIYF.

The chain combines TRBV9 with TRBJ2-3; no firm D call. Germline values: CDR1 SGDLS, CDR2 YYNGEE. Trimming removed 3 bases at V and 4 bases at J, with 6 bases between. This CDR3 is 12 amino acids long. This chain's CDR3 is CASSATADTQYF. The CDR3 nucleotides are TGTGCCAGCAGCGCAACGGCAGATACGCAGTATTTT.

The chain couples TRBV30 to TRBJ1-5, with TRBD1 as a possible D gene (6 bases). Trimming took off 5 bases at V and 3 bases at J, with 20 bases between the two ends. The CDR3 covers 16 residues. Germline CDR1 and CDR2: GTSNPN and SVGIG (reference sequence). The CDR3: CAWAGDTNLPNQPQHF. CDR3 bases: TGTGCCTGGGCGGGGGACACCAACCTCCCCAATCAGCCCCAGCATTTT.

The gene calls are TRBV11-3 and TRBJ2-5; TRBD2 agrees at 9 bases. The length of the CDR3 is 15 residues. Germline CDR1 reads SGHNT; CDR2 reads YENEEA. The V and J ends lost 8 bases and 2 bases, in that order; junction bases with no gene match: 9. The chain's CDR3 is CASGKTSGEQETQYF. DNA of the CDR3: TGTGCCAGCGGCAAGACTAGCGGCGAGCAAGAGACCCAGTACTTC. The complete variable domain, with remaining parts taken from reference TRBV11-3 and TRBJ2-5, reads EAGVVQSPRYKIIEKKQPVAFWCNPISGHNTLYWYLQNLGQGPELLIRYENEEAVDDSQLPKDRFSAERLKGVDSTLKIQPAELGDSAVYLCASGKTSGEQETQYFGPGTRLLVL.

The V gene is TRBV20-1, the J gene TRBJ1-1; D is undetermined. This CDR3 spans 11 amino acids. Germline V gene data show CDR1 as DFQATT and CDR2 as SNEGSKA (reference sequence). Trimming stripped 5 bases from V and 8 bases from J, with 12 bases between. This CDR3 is CSARTGPEAFF. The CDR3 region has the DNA TGCAGTGCTCGAACGGGCCCAGAAGCTTTCTTT.

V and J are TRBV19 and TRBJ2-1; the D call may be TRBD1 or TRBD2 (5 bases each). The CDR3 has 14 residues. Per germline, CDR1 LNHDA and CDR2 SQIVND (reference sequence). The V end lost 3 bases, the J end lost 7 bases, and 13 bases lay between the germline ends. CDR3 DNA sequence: TGTGCCAGTAGTATTGGGGGATGGGTGAATGAGCAGTTCTTC. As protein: CASSIGGWVNEQFF.

CDR3 sequence reads: CASSMELEKLFF. In DNA form, the CDR3 reads TGTGCCAGTAGTATGGAATTGGAAAAACTGTTTTTT. The chain couples TRBV19 to TRBJ1-4; D gene unclear. From germline, CDR1 is LNHDA and CDR2 SQIVND (reference sequence). V was clipped by 3 bases and J by 8 bases, with 7 bases between them. The length of the CDR3 is 12 residues.

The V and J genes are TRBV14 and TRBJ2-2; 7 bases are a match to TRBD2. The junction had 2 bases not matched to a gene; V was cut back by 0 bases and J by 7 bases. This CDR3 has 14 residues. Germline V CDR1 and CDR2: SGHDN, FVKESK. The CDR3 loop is CASSQDRGVGELFF. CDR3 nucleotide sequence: TGTGCCAGCAGCCAAGATCGGGGGGTCGGGGAGCTGTTTTTT.

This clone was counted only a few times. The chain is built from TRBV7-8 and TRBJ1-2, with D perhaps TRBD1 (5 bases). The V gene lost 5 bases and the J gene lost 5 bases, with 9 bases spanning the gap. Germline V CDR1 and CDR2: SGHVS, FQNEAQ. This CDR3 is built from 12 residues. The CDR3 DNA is TGTGCCAGCAGCATAGACAGTTATGGCTACACCTTC. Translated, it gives CASSIDSYGYTF.